Listed below are T cell receptor beta chains from one sample, sequenced in a study of prognosis after radiotherapy for stage I lung cancer. TCRdb reanalysed the multiplex PCR reads using MiXCR and keeps one entry per CDR3 protein. This table has around 11,000 distinct CDR3 sequences, about 54% appearing once. The sequenced sample was PBMCs, obtained before or after stereotactic body radiation therapy (not recorded which). Source of these receptors: a donor over 45 with non-small cell lung cancer. The CDR3 runs from the conserved cysteine through the conserved F or W. A clone size is listed for some rows: how often the clone was seen (once, few, many), or a class if it is expanded.

>medium-sized|TRBJ1-1|TRBV7-6
CASSLDGTENTEAFF
>NA|TRBJ2-2|TRBV7-9
CASITGRAGELFF
>many|TRBJ1-2|TRBV5-6
CASSLTLSDPYGYTF
>NA|TRBJ2-1|TRBV7-3
CASSLRGSGVDEQFF
>medium-sized|TRBJ2-5|TRBV6-1
CASSPTLRETQYF
>NA|TRBJ1-2|TRBV24-1
CAISDTGQANYGYTF
>medium-sized|TRBJ2-2|TRBV30
CAWGTSGRGSGELFF
>medium-sized|TRBJ2-3|TRBV12-3/TRBV12-4
CASSPSLLADGTDTQYF
>many|TRBJ2-5|TRBV5-5
CASSPGQGGETQYF
>NA|TRBJ2-6|TRBV5-1
CASSFSLGGSGANVLTF
>once|TRBJ2-7|TRBV7-3
CASSSNNRESDYEQYF
>NA|TRBJ2-2|TRBV7-2
CASSFGRTVQFTGELFF
>medium-sized|TRBJ2-5|TRBV6-2/TRBV6-3
CASSRFGQNQETQYF
>NA|TRBJ1-1|TRBV27
CASSLGVLPEAFF
>medium-sized|TRBJ1-3|TRBV20-1
CSASGGPGASGNTIYF
>NA|TRBJ2-4|TRBV7-9
CASSLMQGAKNIQYF
>NA|TRBJ2-6|TRBV5-1
CASSLFPSGGVLGSNVLTF
>many|TRBJ2-7|TRBV10-3
CAISGQGALDEQYF
>NA|TRBJ1-3|TRBV7-2
CASSLDAGLKYF
>medium-sized|TRBJ1-3|TRBV9
CASSAEQGTGNTIYF
>few|TRBJ1-6|TRBV27
CASSTQGADSPLHF
>medium-sized|TRBJ2-1|TRBV24-1
CATSDLSGADPNEQFF
>medium-sized|TRBJ2-7|TRBV9
CASSVGRGPTSYEQYF
>NA|TRBJ2-1|TRBV6-2/TRBV6-3
CASSDVEGRGLAGGRRFF
>NA|TRBJ2-1|TRBV6-1
CASSPIPGQGRNEQFF
>NA|TRBJ1-4|TRBV30
CAWSVLREKLFF
>NA|TRBJ1-2|TRBV19
CASKDRFSGYGYTF
>NA|TRBJ1-5|TRBV12-3/TRBV12-4
CASSPQGFQPQHF
>NA|TRBJ2-7|TRBV6-5
CASSYPLGVSYEHYF
>few|TRBJ2-7|TRBV12-3/TRBV12-4
CASSLQESIHEQYF
>many|TRBJ2-5|TRBV18
CASSPSGRTLETQYF
>many|TRBJ1-1|TRBV6-1
CASSTTGSNTEAFF
>NA|TRBJ2-7|TRBV5-4
CASSSDYEQYF
>NA|TRBJ1-4|TRBV12-3/TRBV12-4
CASSPDGPRGLFF
>NA|TRBJ1-4|TRBV19
CASRMDRGTWEKLFF
>NA|TRBJ2-1|TRBV30
CAWTLLAGGPNEQFF
>medium-sized|TRBJ2-1|TRBV27
CASSLLGDRANNEQFF
>NA|TRBJ1-1|TRBV19
CASKMNTEAFF
>medium-sized|TRBJ2-1|TRBV11-2
CASSPGGGGYNEQFF
>once|TRBJ2-2|TRBV28
CASSPGTNTGELFF
>once|TRBJ2-1|TRBV6-1
CASSRQGVVLLYQFF
>NA|TRBJ2-7|TRBV7-2
CASSSQGAYEQYF
>NA|TRBJ1-2|TRBV19
CASSMYARGRSGYTF
>medium-sized|TRBJ1-5|TRBV4-1
CASSQAGGDRNQPQHF
>NA|TRBJ1-2|TRBV30
CAWHSGTGFYGYTF
>NA|TRBJ1-1|TRBV11-2
CASSLNLGGTEAFF
>many|TRBJ2-7|TRBV20-1
CSARGPGSEQYF
>NA|TRBJ2-7|TRBV19
CASSMSLRFRQTYEQYF
>NA|TRBJ1-3|TRBV9
CASSVDEGMAGNTIYF